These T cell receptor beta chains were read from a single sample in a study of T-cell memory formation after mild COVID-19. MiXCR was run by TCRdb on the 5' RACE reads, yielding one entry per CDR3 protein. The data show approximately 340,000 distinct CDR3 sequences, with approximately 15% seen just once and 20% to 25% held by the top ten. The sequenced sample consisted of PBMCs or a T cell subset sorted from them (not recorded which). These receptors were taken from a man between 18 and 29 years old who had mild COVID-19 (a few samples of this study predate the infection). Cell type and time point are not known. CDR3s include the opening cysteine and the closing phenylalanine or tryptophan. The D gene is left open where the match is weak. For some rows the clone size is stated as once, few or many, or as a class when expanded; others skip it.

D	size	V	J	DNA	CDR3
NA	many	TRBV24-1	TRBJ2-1	TGTGCCACCAGTGATTTCGGGGGTAATGAGCAGTTCTTC	CATSDFGGNEQFF
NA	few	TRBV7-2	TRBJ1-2	TGTGCCAGCAGCCTAGGTCCTGAGAGAGGCTACACCTTC	CASSLGPERGYTF
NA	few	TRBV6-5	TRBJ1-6	TGTGCCGGAGTTAAGGGGCATCCGAATTCACCCCTCCACTTT	CAGVKGHPNSPLHF
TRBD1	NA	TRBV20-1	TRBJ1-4	TGCAGTGCTAGGTGGACAGGCGTTAATGAAAAACTGTTTTTT	CSARWTGVNEKLFF
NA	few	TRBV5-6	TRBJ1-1	TGTGCCAGCAGCTTGGAAGCTCGGATGAACACTGAAGCTTTCTTT	CASSLEARMNTEAFF
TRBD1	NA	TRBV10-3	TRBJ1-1	TGTGCCATCAGCAGGACAGGGGGGAACACTGAAGCTTTCTTT	CAISRTGGNTEAFF
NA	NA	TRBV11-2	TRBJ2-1	TGTGCCAGCAGCCAGACTCTAGCGTTCAATGAGCAGTTCTTC	CASSQTLAFNEQFF
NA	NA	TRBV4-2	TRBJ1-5	TGTGCCAGCAGCCAAGAGGGGGGGATGGCCAATCAGCCCCAGCATTTT	CASSQEGGMANQPQHF
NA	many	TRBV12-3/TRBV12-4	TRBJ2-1	TGTGCCAGCAGTTTACGCGTAGCGCGGTCCTACAATGAGCAGTTCTTC	CASSLRVARSYNEQFF
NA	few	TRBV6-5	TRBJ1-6	TGTGCCAGCAGCCTCCGCGGTAGCTCCTATAATTCACCCCTCCACTTT	CASSLRGSSYNSPLHF
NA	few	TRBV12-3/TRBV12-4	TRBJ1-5	TGTGCCAGCAAGGAAAGCAATCAGCCCCAGCATTTT	CASKESNQPQHF
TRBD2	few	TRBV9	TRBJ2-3	TGTGCCAGCAGCGTATTGGGACTAGGTATGGCAGATACGCAGTATTTT	CASSVLGLGMADTQYF
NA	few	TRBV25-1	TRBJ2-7	TGTGCCAGCAGTGTTGCCCTCGAGCAGTACTTC	CASSVALEQYF
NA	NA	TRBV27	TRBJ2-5	TGTGCCAGCAGCACCACTCTGGAGAGGGAGACCCAGTACTTC	CASSTTLERETQYF
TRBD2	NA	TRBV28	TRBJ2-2	TGTGCCAGCAGCGGGGGACTAGCCCCCACCGGGGAGCTGTTTTTT	CASSGGLAPTGELFF
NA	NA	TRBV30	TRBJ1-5	TGTGCCTGGAGTGTCAGACCGGATCAGCCCCAGCATTTT	CAWSVRPDQPQHF
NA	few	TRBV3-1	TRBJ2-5	TGTGCCAGCAGCCCCCACGGGCAAGAGACCCAGTACTTC	CASSPHGQETQYF
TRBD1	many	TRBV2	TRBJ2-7	TGTGCCAGCAGTAAGACAGGGTACGAGCAGTACTTC	CASSKTGYEQYF
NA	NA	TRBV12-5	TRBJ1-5	TGTGCTAGTGGTTTGCCTCCACCCACAGGACCTCAGCCCCAGCATTTT	CASGLPPPTGPQPQHF
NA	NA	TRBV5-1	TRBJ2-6	TGCGCCAGCAGCTTGGCCGGGGAGGCTGGGGCCAACGTCCTGACTTTC	CASSLAGEAGANVLTF
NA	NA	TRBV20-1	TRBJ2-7	TGCAGTCCAAGTAGGTCGCGGGGAGAGGGCTACGAGCAGTACTTC	CSPSRSRGEGYEQYF
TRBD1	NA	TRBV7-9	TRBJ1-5	TGTGCCAGCAGCACGACAGGGAACAATCAGCCCCAGCATTTT	CASSTTGNNQPQHF
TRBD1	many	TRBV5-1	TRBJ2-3	TGCGCCAGCAGCTTCCTCGGGACAGGGTACGATACGCAGTATTTT	CASSFLGTGYDTQYF
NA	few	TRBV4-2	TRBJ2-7	TGTGCCAGCAGGCCAGGGGCGGGCGATTCTGACGAGCAGTACTTC	CASRPGAGDSDEQYF
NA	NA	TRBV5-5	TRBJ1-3	TGTGCCAGCAGCTTTTACGGGTGGGAAAGCTCTGGAAACACCATATATTTT	CASSFYGWESSGNTIYF
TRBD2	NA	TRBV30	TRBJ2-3	TGTGCCTGGGACAGACTAGCGGGGGATACGCAGTATTTT	CAWDRLAGDTQYF
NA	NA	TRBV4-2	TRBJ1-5	TGTGCCAGCAGCCAAGGACCAACCGGGCAGCCCCAGCATTTT	CASSQGPTGQPQHF
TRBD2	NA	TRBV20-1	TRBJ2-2	TGCAGTGCTCCTCTTCCCGGCGGGGGGTGGTTTTCCGGGGAGCTGTTTTTT	CSAPLPGGGWFSGELFF
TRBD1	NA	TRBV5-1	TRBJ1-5	TGCGCCAGCAGCTCTACAGGGGTTAGCGGTCAGCCCCAGCATTTT	CASSSTGVSGQPQHF
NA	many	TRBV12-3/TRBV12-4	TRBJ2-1	TGTGCCAGCAGGGACTTCGCCCACAATGAGCAGTTCTTC	CASRDFAHNEQFF
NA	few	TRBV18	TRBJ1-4	TGTGCCAGCTCGCCAGGGACAACTAATGAAAAACTGTTTTTT	CASSPGTTNEKLFF
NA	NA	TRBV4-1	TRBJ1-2	TGCGCCAGCAGCCAGAGGGATGAGTCAATGAGGGGCTACACCTTC	CASSQRDESMRGYTF
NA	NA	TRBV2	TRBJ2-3	TGTGCCAGCCGTAATCTAGCGAGCACAGATACGCAGTATTTT	CASRNLASTDTQYF